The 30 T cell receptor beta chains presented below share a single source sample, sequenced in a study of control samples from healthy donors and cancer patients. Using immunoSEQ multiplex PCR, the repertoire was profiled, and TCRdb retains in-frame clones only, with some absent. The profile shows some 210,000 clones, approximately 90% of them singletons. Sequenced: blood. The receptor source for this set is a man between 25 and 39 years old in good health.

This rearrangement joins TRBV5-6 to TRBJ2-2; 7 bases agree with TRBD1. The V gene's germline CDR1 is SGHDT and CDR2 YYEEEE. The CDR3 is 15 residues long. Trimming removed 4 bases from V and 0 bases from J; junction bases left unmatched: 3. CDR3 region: CASSPGQANTGELFF. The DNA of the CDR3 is TGTGCCAGCAGCCCTGGACAGGCGAACACCGGGGAGCTGTTTTTT.

In DNA, the CDR3 is TGTGCCACCAGTGATGGTGGTTGGGGGACAGGGAATATAGATACGCAGTATTTT. This sequence encodes CATSDGGWGTGNIDTQYF. V gene TRBV24-1 combines with J gene TRBJ2-3; 9 bases line up with TRBD1. Trimming removed 3 bases from V and 5 bases from J; junction bases left unmatched: 14. This CDR3 is built from 18 residues. CDR1 is KGHDR, CDR2 SFDVKD, per germline.

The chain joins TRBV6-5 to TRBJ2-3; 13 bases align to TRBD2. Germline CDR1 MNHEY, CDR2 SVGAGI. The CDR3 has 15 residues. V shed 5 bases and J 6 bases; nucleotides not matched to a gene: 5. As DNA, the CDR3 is TGTGCCAGCAGTCGAGGGACTAGCGGGGTGGATACGCAGTATTTT. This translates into CASSRGTSGVDTQYF.

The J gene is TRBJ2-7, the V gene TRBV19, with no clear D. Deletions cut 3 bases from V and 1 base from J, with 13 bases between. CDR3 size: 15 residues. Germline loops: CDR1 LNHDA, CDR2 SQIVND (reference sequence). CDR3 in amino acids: CASSILIGQSYEQYF. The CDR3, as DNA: TGTGCCAGTAGTATTCTAATTGGTCAGTCCTACGAGCAGTACTTC.

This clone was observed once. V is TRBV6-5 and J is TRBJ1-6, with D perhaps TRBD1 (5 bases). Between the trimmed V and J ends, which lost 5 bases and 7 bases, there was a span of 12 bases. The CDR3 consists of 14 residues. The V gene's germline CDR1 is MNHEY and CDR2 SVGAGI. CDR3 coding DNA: TGTGCCAGCAGTAGGGACCCGAACAATTCACCCCTCCACTTT. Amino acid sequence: CASSRDPNNSPLHF.

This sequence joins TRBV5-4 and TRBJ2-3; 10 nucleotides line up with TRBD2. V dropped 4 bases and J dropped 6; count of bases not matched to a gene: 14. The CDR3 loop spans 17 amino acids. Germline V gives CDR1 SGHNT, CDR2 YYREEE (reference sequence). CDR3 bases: TGTGCCAGCAGCCTACCCGTAGCGGGGGGACTCGCTGATACGCAGTATTTT. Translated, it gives CASSLPVAGGLADTQYF.

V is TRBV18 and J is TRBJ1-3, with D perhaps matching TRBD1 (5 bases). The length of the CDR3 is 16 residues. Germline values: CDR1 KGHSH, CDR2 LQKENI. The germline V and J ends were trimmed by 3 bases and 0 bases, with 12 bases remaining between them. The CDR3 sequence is CASSPTGEASGNTIYF. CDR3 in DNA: TGTGCCAGCTCACCGACGGGGGAGGCCTCTGGAAACACCATATATTTT. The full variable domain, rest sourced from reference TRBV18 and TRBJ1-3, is NAGVMQNPRHLVRRRGQEARLRCSPMKGHSHVYWYRQLPEEGLKFMVYLQKENIIDESGMPKERFSAEFPKEGPSILRIQQVVRGDSAAYFCASSPTGEASGNTIYFGEGSWLTVV.

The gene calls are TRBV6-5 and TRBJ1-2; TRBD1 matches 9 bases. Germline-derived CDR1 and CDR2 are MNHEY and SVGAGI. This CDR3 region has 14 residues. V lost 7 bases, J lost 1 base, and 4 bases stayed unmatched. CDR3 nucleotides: TGTGCCAGCAACCGACAGGGGGGTAACTATGGCTACACCTTC. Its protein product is CASNRQGGNYGYTF.

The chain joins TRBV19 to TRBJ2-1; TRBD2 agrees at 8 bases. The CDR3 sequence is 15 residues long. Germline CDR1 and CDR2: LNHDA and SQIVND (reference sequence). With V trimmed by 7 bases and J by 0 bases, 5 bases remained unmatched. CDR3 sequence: CASTGSGNSYNEQFF. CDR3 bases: TGTGCCAGTACGGGTAGCGGGAACTCCTACAATGAGCAGTTCTTC. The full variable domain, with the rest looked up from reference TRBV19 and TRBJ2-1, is DGGITQSPKYLFRKEGQNVTLSCEQNLNHDAMYWYRQDPGQGLRLIYYSQIVNDFQKGDIAEGYSVSREKKESFPLTVTSAQKNPTAFYLCASTGSGNSYNEQFFGPGTRLTVL.

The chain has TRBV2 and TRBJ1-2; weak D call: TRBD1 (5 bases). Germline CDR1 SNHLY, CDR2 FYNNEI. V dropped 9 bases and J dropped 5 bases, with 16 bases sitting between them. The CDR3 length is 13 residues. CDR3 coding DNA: TGTGCCAGTCGGGACCTCAATAATTATGGCTACACCTTC. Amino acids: CASRDLNNYGYTF.

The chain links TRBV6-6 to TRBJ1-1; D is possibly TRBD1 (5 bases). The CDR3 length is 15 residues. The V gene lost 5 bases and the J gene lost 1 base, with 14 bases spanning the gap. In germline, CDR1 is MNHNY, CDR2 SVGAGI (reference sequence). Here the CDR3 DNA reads TGTGCCAGCAGTGATCCGGGACGGTCGAACACTGAAGCTTTCTTT. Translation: CASSDPGRSNTEAFF.

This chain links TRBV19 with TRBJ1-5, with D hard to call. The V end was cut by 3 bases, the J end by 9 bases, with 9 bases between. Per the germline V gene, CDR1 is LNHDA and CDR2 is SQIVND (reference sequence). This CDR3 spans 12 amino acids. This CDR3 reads CASSIEIGPQHF. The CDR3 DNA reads TGTGCCAGTAGTATCGAGATCGGGCCCCAGCATTTT. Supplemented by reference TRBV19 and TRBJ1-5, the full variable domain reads DGGITQSPKYLFRKEGQNVTLSCEQNLNHDAMYWYRQDPGQGLRLIYYSQIVNDFQKGDIAEGYSVSREKKESFPLTVTSAQKNPTAFYLCASSIEIGPQHFGDGTRLSIL.

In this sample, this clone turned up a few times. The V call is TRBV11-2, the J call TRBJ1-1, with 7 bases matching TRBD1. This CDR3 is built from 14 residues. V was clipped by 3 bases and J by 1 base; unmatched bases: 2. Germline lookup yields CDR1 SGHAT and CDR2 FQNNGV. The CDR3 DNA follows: TGTGCCAGCAGCTTTCGGACAGGGAACACTGAAGCTTTCTTT. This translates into CASSFRTGNTEAFF. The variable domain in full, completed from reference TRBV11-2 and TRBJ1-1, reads EAGVAQSPRYKIIEKRQSVAFWCNPISGHATLYWYQQILGQGPKLLIQFQNNGVVDDSQLPKDRFSAERLKGVDSTLKIQPAKLEDSAVYLCASSFRTGNTEAFFGQGTRLTVV.

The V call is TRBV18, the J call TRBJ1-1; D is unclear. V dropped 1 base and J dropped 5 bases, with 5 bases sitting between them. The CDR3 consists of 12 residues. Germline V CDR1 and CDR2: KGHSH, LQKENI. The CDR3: CASSPLGTEAFF. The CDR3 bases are TGTGCCAGCTCACCACTAGGGACTGAAGCTTTCTTT.

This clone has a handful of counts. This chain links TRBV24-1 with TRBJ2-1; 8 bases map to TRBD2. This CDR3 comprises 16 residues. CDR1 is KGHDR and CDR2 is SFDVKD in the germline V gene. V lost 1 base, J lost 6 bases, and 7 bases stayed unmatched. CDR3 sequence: CATSDFTSGGFNEQFF. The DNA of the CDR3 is TGTGCCACCAGTGATTTTACTAGCGGAGGTTTCAATGAGCAGTTCTTC.

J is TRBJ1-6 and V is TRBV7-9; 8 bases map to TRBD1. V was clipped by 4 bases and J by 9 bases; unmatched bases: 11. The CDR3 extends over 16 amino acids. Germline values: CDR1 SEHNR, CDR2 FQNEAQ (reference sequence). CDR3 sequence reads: CASSSPGPGGGSPLHF. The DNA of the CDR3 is TGTGCCAGCAGCTCCCCGGGGCCAGGGGGCGGTTCACCCCTCCACTTT.

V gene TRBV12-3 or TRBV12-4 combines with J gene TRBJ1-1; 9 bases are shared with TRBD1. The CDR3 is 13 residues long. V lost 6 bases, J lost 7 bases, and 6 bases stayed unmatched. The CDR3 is CASSLTGGSEAFF. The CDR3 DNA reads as TGTGCCAGCAGCCTGACAGGGGGTAGTGAAGCTTTCTTT.

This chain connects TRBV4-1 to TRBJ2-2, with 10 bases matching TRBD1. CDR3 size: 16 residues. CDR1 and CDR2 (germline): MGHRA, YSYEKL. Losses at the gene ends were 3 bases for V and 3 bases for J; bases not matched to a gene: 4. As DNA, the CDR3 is TGCGCCAGCAGCCATCGCGGGACAGGGGACACCGGGGAGCTGTTTTTT. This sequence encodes CASSHRGTGDTGELFF.

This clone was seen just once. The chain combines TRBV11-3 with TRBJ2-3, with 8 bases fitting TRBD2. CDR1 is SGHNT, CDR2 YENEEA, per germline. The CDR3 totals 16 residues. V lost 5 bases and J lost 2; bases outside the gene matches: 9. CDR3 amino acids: CASSLRGGAITDTQYF. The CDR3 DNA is TGTGCCAGCAGCCTCCGGGGGGGGGCCATCACAGATACGCAGTATTTT.

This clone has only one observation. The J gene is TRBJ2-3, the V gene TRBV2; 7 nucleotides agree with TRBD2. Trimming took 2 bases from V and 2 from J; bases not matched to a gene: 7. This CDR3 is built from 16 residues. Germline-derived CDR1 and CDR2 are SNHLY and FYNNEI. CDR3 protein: CASSEIKRGVTDTQYF. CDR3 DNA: TGTGCCAGCAGTGAAATTAAGCGGGGAGTCACAGATACGCAGTATTTT.

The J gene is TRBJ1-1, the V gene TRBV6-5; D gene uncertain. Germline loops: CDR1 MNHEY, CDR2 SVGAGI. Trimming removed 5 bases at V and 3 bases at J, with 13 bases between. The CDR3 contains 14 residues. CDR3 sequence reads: CASSPKDADTEAFF. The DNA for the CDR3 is TGTGCCAGCAGTCCCAAGGATGCGGACACTGAAGCTTTCTTT.

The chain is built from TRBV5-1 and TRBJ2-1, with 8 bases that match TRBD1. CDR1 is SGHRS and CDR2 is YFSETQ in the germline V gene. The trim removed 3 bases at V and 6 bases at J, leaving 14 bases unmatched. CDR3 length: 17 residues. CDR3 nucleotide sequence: TGCGCCAGCAGCTCAGCAGGGGGCTCCCCGGCCGGCAATGAGCAGTTCTTC. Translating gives CASSSAGGSPAGNEQFF.

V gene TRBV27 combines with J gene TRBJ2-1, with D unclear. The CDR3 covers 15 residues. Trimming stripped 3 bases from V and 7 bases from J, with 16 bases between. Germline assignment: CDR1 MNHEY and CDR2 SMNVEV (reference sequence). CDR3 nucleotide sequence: TGTGCCAGCAGTTTGAGGTGGGGAAATCGGAATGAGCAGTTCTTC. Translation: CASSLRWGNRNEQFF.

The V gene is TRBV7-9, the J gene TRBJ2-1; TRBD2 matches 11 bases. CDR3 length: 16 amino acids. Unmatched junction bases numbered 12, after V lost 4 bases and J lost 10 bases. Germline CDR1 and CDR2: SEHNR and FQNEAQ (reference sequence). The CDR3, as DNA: TGTGCCAGCAGCTCCCCGGAACTAGCGGGGGTACAAGAGCAGTTCTTC. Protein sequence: CASSSPELAGVQEQFF.

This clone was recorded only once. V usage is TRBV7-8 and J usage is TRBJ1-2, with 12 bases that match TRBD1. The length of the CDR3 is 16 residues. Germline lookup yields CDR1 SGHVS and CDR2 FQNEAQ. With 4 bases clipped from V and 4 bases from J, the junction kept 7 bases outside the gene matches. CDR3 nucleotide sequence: TGTGCCAGCAGCTCTGGGGGGACAGGGGGCGTCTATGGCTACACCTTC. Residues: CASSSGGTGGVYGYTF.

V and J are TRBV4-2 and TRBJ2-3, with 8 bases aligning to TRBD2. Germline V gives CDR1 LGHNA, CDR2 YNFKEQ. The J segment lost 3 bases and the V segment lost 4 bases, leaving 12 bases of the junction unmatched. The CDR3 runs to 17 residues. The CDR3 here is CASSRWGRGAVTDTQYF. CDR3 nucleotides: TGTGCCAGCAGCCGATGGGGGCGGGGGGCCGTGACAGATACGCAGTATTTT.

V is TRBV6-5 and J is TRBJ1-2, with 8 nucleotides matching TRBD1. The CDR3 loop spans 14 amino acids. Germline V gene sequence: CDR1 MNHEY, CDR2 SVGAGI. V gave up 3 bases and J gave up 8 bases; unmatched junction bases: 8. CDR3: CASSYSQGAWGYTF. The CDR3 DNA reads TGTGCCAGCAGTTATAGTCAGGGGGCATGGGGCTACACCTTC.

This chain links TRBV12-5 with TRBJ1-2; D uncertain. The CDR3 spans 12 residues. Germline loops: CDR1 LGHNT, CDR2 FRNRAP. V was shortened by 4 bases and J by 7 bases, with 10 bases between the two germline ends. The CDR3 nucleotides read TGTGCTAGTGGTTCTTATTGGTTTGGCTACACCTTC. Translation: CASGSYWFGYTF. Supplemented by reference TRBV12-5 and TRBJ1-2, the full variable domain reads DARVTQTPRHKVTEMGQEVTMRCQPILGHNTVFWYRQTMMQGLELLAYFRNRAPLDDSGMPKDRFSAEMPDATLATLKIQPSEPRDSAVYFCASGSYWFGYTFGSGTRLTVV.

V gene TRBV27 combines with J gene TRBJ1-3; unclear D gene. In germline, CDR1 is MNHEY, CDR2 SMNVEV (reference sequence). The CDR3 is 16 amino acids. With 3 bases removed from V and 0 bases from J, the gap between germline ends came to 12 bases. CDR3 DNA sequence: TGTGCCAGCAGTTTGGACGGGTCGGTCTCTGGAAACACCATATATTTT. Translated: CASSLDGSVSGNTIYF.

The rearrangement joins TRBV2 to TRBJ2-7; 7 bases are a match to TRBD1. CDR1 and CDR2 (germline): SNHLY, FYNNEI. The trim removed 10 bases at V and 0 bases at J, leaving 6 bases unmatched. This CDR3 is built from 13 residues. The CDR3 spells CAILDRVSYEQYF. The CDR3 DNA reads TGTGCCATTCTAGACAGGGTCTCCTACGAGCAGTACTTC.